This TCR beta chain was profiled in a study of T cells after posttransplantation cyclophosphamide. Comment on this clone: Its antigen is unidentified.

Study-wide results and caveats: Skin or GI-infiltrating T cells shared few TRB sequences with blood. Recipient CMV seropositivity and CMV reactivation strongly tracked TRB clonality. Later blood repertoires were often dominated by clones from the donor CD8+ memory compartment.

The data were produced by immunoSEQ multiplex PCR, yet TCRdb's version contains in-frame clones alone and is incomplete. The sample yields over 5,500 clones, 91% seen once. Looked up from germline, CDR1 is MNHEY and CDR2 is SMNVEV (reference sequence). V shed 5 bases and J 8 bases; nucleotides not matched to a gene: 9. The CDR3 length is 16 residues. The gene calls are TRBV27 and TRBJ2-1, with 13 nucleotides matching TRBD2. Material: CD4+ T cells sorted from blood. The sequence derives from a woman in her forties or fifties in good health and a related stem cell transplant donor. CDR3 loop: CASSLPGLAGIHEQFF. CDR3 coding DNA: TGTGCCAGCAGTCTACCGGGACTAGCGGGAATACATGAGCAGTTCTTC.